This TCR beta chain originates from a study of regulatory T cells in long-lasting Graves disease. Turning to the study itself: Antithyroid drugs had been taken by newly diagnosed Graves' patients for under 3 months. The study, taken as a whole, reports: Persistent disease preferred TRBV28, TRBJ1-2 and TRBJ2-5; new disease, TRBV20-1 and TRBJ2-1. Persistent patients had more shared public clonotypes (fewer than 3,000) than new patients (roughly 900).

CDR3 length: 14 amino acids. V lost 3 bases, J lost 3 bases, and 8 bases lay in between. The germline CDR1 and CDR2 sequences are KGHSH and LQKENI. This clonotype was observed a handful of times. Its antigen is as yet unknown. To make TCR beta libraries, researchers used iRepertoire HTBI primers and Arm-PCR of CDR3 regions. TCRdb reprocessed the multiplex PCR reads via MiXCR and lists one record per CDR3 protein. The table includes roughly 500,000 distinct CDR3 sequences, roughly 14% detected once. Indicated time point: newly diagnosed GD, antithyroid drugs for less than 3 months. Following extraction of RNA from PBMCs, that RNA was used to make the TCR library. This sample was shared with a second study, whose subject was T cells in Graves' hyperthyroidism and ophthalmopathy. This second report adds: From stable hyperthyroidism, ophthalmopathy was separated by a 13 V-J model.

The source is a man aged 25 to 45 with Graves disease. The sequences come from peripheral blood mononuclear cells (PBMCs), collected at new diagnosis, from a patient treated with antithyroid drugs. The chain has TRBV18 and TRBJ2-2, with D tentatively TRBD1 (6 bases). This CDR3 is CASSPGQHTGELFF. In DNA, the CDR3 is TGTGCCAGCTCACCGGGACAACACACCGGGGAGCTGTTTTTT. Using reference TRBV18 and TRBJ2-2 for the parts outside the CDR3, the full variable domain is NAGVMQNPRHLVRRRGQEARLRCSPMKGHSHVYWYRQLPEEGLKFMVYLQKENIIDESGMPKERFSAEFPKEGPSILRIQQVVRGDSAAYFCASSPGQHTGELFFGEGSRLTVL.